This T cell receptor (beta chain) was captured in a study of CD8+ T cells in alopecia areata. About the study: Those treated were given oral tofacitinib at 5 to 10 mg twice daily.

Collected material from alopecia areata patients comprised lesional scalp punch biopsies and peripheral blood. RNA was extracted and reverse transcribed into cDNA as the sequencing template. TCRdb's table, derived via immunoSEQ multiplex PCR, lists solely in-frame clones and lacks some. Of about 130,000 clones listed, more than 40% are singletons. The sequencing used CD8+ T cells sorted from blood, collected at week 0. The source of this sequence is a human donor with alopecia areata.

This chain's CDR3 is CASSFHGQGFTEAFF. CDR3 in DNA: TGTGCCAGCAGCTTCCATGGACAGGGTTTCACTGAAGCTTTCTTT. The rearrangement joins TRBV5-4 to TRBJ1-1; 8 bases align to TRBD1. J gave up 4 bases and V 2 bases, and 7 bases lay outside the gene matches. The CDR3 length is 15 residues. Germline lookup yields CDR1 SGHNT and CDR2 YYREEE (reference sequence). The full variable domain, completed using reference TRBV5-4 and TRBJ1-1, is ETGVTQSPTHLIKTRGQQVTLRCSSQSGHNTVSWYQQALGQGPQFIFQYYREEENGRGNFPPRFSGLQFPNYSSELNVNALELDDSALYLCASSFHGQGFTEAFFGQGTRLTVV.